The 32 T cell receptor beta chains listed next were all sequenced from one sample in a study of cytomegalovirus exposure and HLA in healthy donors. The study ran its PCR with 60 Vbeta and 13 Jbeta primers. The assay was immunoSEQ multiplex PCR, and TCRdb's table has in-frame clones only and misses some. The sample lists about 200,000 clones, around 84% occurring once. Sequencing was carried out using PBMCs. These receptors were taken from a woman between 18 and 30 years old in good health and CMV-seronegative.

The genes are TRBV7-2 and TRBJ2-6; no clear D. Germline CDR1 is SGHTA and CDR2 is FQGNSA. The CDR3 totals 15 residues. Trimming stripped 4 bases from V and 1 base from J, with 8 bases between. Written as DNA, the CDR3 is TGTGCCAGCAGCTCACAGCCTTCTGGGGCCAACGTCCTGACTTTC. Translation: CASSSQPSGANVLTF.

V and J are TRBV6-5 and TRBJ2-5; 7 nucleotides match TRBD2. Judging by the DNA end, TRBJ2-7 fits better; the J call may be wrong. CDR1 and CDR2 (germline): MNHEY, SVGAGI. The CDR3 is made up of 14 amino acids. The CDR3 here is CASSPGRAVGEQYF. The CDR3 DNA reads as TGTGCCAGCAGCCCGGGGAGGGCCGTAGGCGAGCAGTACTTC.

V gene TRBV28 combines with J gene TRBJ2-1, with 9 positions matching TRBD2. V shed 2 bases and J 3 bases; nucleotides not matched to a gene: 17. Germline lookup yields CDR1 MDHEN and CDR2 SYDVKM. The CDR3 is 20 amino acids. Here the CDR3 DNA reads TGTGCCAGCAGTTTAAGACGTCCTCGGGGTTGGCGGGAGGGCTACAATGAGCAGTTCTTC. Residues: CASSLRRPRGWREGYNEQFF.

V usage is TRBV7-2 and J usage is TRBJ1-2, with D unresolved. Germline loops: CDR1 SGHTA, CDR2 FQGNSA. V lost 1 base and J 5 bases, leaving 11 bases between the germline ends. The CDR3 is 14 amino acids. The CDR3 here is CASSLDGRSYGYTF. Written as DNA, the CDR3 is TGTGCCAGCAGCTTAGACGGCAGGTCGTATGGCTACACCTTC.

A single count supports this clone. V gene TRBV11-3 combines with J gene TRBJ2-3; 12 bases agree with TRBD2. This CDR3 has 15 amino acids. CDR1 is SGHNT and CDR2 is YENEEA in the germline V gene. V was pared by 5 bases and J by 6 bases, with 6 bases of the junction left unmatched. As DNA, the CDR3 is TGTGCCAGCAGCCCCAGACTAGCGGGAGAGGATACGCAGTATTTT. Its protein product is CASSPRLAGEDTQYF.

The V and J genes are TRBV5-1 and TRBJ2-7; a weak D match, TRBD1 (5 bases). Trimming removed 0 bases from V and 6 bases from J, with 10 bases in between. CDR3 size: 13 residues. Germline V lookup: CDR1 SGHRS, CDR2 YFSETQ. CDR3 sequence reads: CASSLGSGAEQYV. Here the CDR3 DNA reads TGCGCCAGCAGCTTGGGTTCTGGGGCCGAGCAGTACGTC.

The CDR3 sequence: CAISKTGEENTEAFF. The CDR3 bases are TGTGCCATCAGTAAGACAGGGGAAGAGAACACTGAAGCTTTCTTT. The J gene is TRBJ1-1, the V gene TRBV10-3, with TRBD1 identical over 8 bases. J lost 1 base, V lost 5 bases, and 6 bases had no gene match. Per germline, CDR1 ENHRY and CDR2 SYGVKD. The CDR3 length is 15 residues.

The gene calls are TRBV28 and TRBJ1-6, with TRBD1 matching 8 bases. The CDR3 totals 15 residues. Germline V gene lookup returns CDR1 MDHEN and CDR2 SYDVKM. J lost 6 bases, V lost 6 bases, and 7 bases had no gene match. DNA of the CDR3: TGTGCCAGCAGGGGACAGGAACTCAGTAATTCACCCCTCCACTTT. This gives the protein CASRGQELSNSPLHF.

V usage is TRBV5-1 and J usage is TRBJ2-7; maybe TRBD2 (6 bases). V dropped 2 bases and J dropped 0 bases, with 9 bases sitting between them. This CDR3 has 14 amino acids. Germline CDR1 is SGHRS and CDR2 is YFSETQ. CDR3 sequence: CASSFPGDSYEQYF. The CDR3 region has the DNA TGCGCCAGCAGCTTTCCGGGAGACTCCTACGAGCAGTACTTC.

A word on this clone: At one end the junction does not follow the germline gene, possibly because of a read error. The chain links TRBV6-5 to TRBJ2-2; D is unclear. There are 14 residues in the CDR3. Germline lookup yields CDR1 MNHEY and CDR2 SVGAGI. This CDR3 is CATSLQMNTGELFF. The CDR3 nucleotides are TGCGCCACCTCCCTGCAGATGAACACCGGGGAGCTGTTTTTT.

This chain joins TRBV4-2 and TRBJ1-1; the D is unclear. Germline V gives CDR1 LGHNA, CDR2 YNFKEQ. V was trimmed by 0 bases and J by 6 bases, leaving 5 bases between them. This CDR3 has 12 amino acids. This CDR3 reads CASSQDAAEAFF. In DNA, the CDR3 is TGTGCCAGCAGCCAAGACGCGGCTGAAGCTTTCTTT.

V usage is TRBV7-9 and J usage is TRBJ1-4; 8 bases are shared with TRBD1. Per the germline V gene, CDR1 is SEHNR and CDR2 is FQNEAQ (reference sequence). The length of the CDR3 is 14 residues. Unmatched junction bases numbered 1, after V lost 5 bases and J lost 2 bases. Written as DNA, the CDR3 is TGTGCCAGCAGCCGACAGGGGACTAATGAAAAACTGTTTTTT. Translated: CASSRQGTNEKLFF.

This chain's CDR3 is CASSVTSGSQSNEQFF. In DNA form, the CDR3 reads TGTGCCAGTAGTGTTACTAGCGGGAGCCAGTCTAATGAGCAGTTCTTC. This chain joins TRBV19 and TRBJ2-1; 11 nucleotides line up with TRBD2. The ends lost 5 bases at V and 7 bases at J; junction bases unmatched: 10. The germline V gene encodes CDR1 LNHDA and CDR2 SQIVND (reference sequence). The CDR3 is made up of 16 amino acids.

This clone was counted only a few times. V gene TRBV5-4 combines with J gene TRBJ2-3; 16 positions agree with TRBD2. V was clipped by 5 bases and J by 2 bases; unmatched bases: 5. Germline values: CDR1 SGHNT, CDR2 YYREEE (reference sequence). The CDR3 is made up of 17 amino acids. CDR3 nucleotides: TGTGCCAGCAGGGCCGGGACTAGCGGGAGGGCCACAGATACGCAGTATTTT. Amino acid sequence: CASRAGTSGRATDTQYF.

V is TRBV6-5 and J is TRBJ1-1; perhaps TRBD1 as D (6 bases). V lost 2 bases to trimming and J lost 7 bases, with 14 bases between them. This CDR3 is 14 amino acids long. CDR1 and CDR2 from the germline V gene are MNHEY and SVGAGI. The CDR3 DNA reads as TGTGCCAGCAGTTACACCCCCAACAGGGTTGAAGCTTTCTTT. Residues: CASSYTPNRVEAFF.

The rearrangement joins TRBV7-9 to TRBJ2-5; perhaps TRBD2 as D (6 bases). Trimming took off 4 bases at V and 1 base at J, with 13 bases between the two ends. The germline CDR1 and CDR2 sequences are SEHNR and FQNEAQ (reference sequence). The CDR3 is 15 amino acids. CDR3 bases: TGTGCCAGCAGCTGGGGGGATAGCATCCAAGAGACCCAGTACTTC. Translated, it gives CASSWGDSIQETQYF.

This chain uses TRBV5-1 with TRBJ1-1, with D maybe TRBD1 (5 bases). V lost 6 bases to trimming and J lost 5 bases, with 23 bases between them. Germline assignment: CDR1 SGHRS and CDR2 YFSETQ. The CDR3 totals 16 residues. DNA for the CDR3: TGCGCCAGCACCCTGGGGTCCGCAGGGCATATAACTGAAGCTTTCTTT. This translates into CASTLGSAGHITEAFF.

The chain joins TRBV6-5 to TRBJ2-3, with no clear D. The V end lost 6 bases, the J end lost 0 bases, and 7 bases lay between the germline ends. Germline V gene lookup returns CDR1 MNHEY and CDR2 SVGAGI. The length of the CDR3 is 13 residues. For the CDR3, the DNA is TGTGCCAGCAGACCCACTAGCACAGATACGCAGTATTTT. Translating gives CASRPTSTDTQYF.

This clone was found once. The gene calls are TRBV6-1 and TRBJ1-5; TRBD1 matches at 9 bases. The trim removed 2 bases at V and 4 bases at J, leaving 9 bases unmatched. Germline V lookup: CDR1 MNHNS, CDR2 SASEGT. The CDR3 covers 17 residues. In DNA form, the CDR3 reads TGTGCCAGCAGTGAATTTAAGACAGGGGGAGGGAATCAGCCCCAGCATTTT. Protein sequence: CASSEFKTGGGNQPQHF.

The CDR3 nucleotides read TGTGCCACCAGCAGAGATGCCGGAGGTCCCTACAATGAGCAGTTCTTC. Its translation is CATSRDAGGPYNEQFF. The chain employs TRBV15 and TRBJ2-1; the D gene is possibly TRBD2 (5 bases). The ends were cut back, 0 bases at V and 2 bases at J, with 11 bases in the middle. The CDR3 has 16 residues. Germline CDR1 LNHNV, CDR2 YYDKDF (reference sequence).

This chain connects TRBV11-2 to TRBJ2-6; D is perhaps TRBD2 (5 bases). V lost 3 bases to trimming and J lost 2 bases, with 20 bases between them. CDR3 length: 19 amino acids. Germline values: CDR1 SGHAT, CDR2 FQNNGV. The CDR3 sequence: CASSFYYPVGDTGANVLTF. CDR3 coding DNA: TGTGCCAGCAGCTTTTATTACCCGGTCGGGGATACTGGGGCCAACGTCCTGACTTTC. Full variable domain (rest looked up from reference TRBV11-2 and TRBJ2-6): EAGVAQSPRYKIIEKRQSVAFWCNPISGHATLYWYQQILGQGPKLLIQFQNNGVVDDSQLPKDRFSAERLKGVDSTLKIQPAKLEDSAVYLCASSFYYPVGDTGANVLTFGAGSRLTVL.

The chain has TRBV27 and TRBJ1-2, with 7 bases fitting TRBD1. CDR1 and CDR2 from the germline V gene are MNHEY and SMNVEV (reference sequence). V was pared by 3 bases and J by 5 bases, with 3 bases of the junction left unmatched. The CDR3 extends over 13 amino acids. CDR3 loop: CASSLAGGYGYTF. CDR3 coding DNA: TGTGCCAGCAGTTTGGCAGGGGGATATGGCTACACCTTC.

The CDR3: CASSIGIGAGKETQYF. The CDR3 nucleotides read TGTGCCAGTAGTATAGGTATTGGGGCAGGCAAAGAGACCCAGTACTTC. The chain links TRBV19 to TRBJ2-5, with D tentatively TRBD1 (5 bases). V lost 1 base and J 3 bases, leaving 15 bases between the germline ends. CDR1 is LNHDA and CDR2 is SQIVND in the germline V gene (reference sequence). The CDR3 contains 16 residues. The whole variable domain, filled in from reference TRBV19 and TRBJ2-5, reads DGGITQSPKYLFRKEGQNVTLSCEQNLNHDAMYWYRQDPGQGLRLIYYSQIVNDFQKGDIAEGYSVSREKKESFPLTVTSAQKNPTAFYLCASSIGIGAGKETQYFGPGTRLLVL.

This chain uses TRBV6-5 with TRBJ1-2; TRBD1 matches at 8 bases. The CDR3 loop spans 14 amino acids. Germline loops: CDR1 MNHEY, CDR2 SVGAGI. Trimming took 5 bases from V and 4 from J; bases not matched to a gene: 6. CDR3 amino acids: CASSNTGGAYGYTF. CDR3 DNA: TGTGCCAGCAGTAACACAGGGGGTGCCTATGGCTACACCTTC.

The chain couples TRBV2 to TRBJ2-3; a possible D gene is TRBD1 (6 bases). CDR3 size: 14 residues. In germline, CDR1 is SNHLY, CDR2 FYNNEI. Trimming removed 6 bases at V and 0 bases at J, with 10 bases between. This CDR3 reads CASSNRESTDTQYF. CDR3 nucleotides: TGTGCCAGCAGCAACAGGGAGAGCACAGATACGCAGTATTTT. The full variable domain, in which reference TRBV2 and TRBJ2-3 provide the parts outside the CDR3, is EPEVTQTPSHQVTQMGQEVILRCVPISNHLYFYWYRQILGQKVEFLVSFYNNEISEKSEIFDDQFSVERPDGSNFTLKIRSTKLEDSAMYFCASSNRESTDTQYFGPGTRLTVL.

The chain joins TRBV5-1 to TRBJ2-1; D is uncertain. The germline gives CDR1 SGHRS, CDR2 YFSETQ. CDR3 length: 13 amino acids. Trimming shortened V by 0 bases and J by 4 bases, and 5 bases separated the two germline ends. Here the CDR3 DNA reads TGCGCCAGCAGCTTGGACCTATACAATGAGCAGTTCTTC. Translating gives CASSLDLYNEQFF.

The chain employs TRBV5-5 and TRBJ2-5; 11 bases are shared with TRBD2. V lost 5 bases, J lost 5 bases, and 8 bases stayed unmatched. Germline V gene sequence: CDR1 SGHKS, CDR2 YYEKEE (reference sequence). The CDR3 covers 15 residues. The CDR3: CASRRIAGGPETQYF. DNA for the CDR3: TGTGCCAGCAGACGGATAGCGGGAGGGCCGGAGACCCAGTACTTC.

This clone has more than one count but fewer than ten. V is TRBV30 and J is TRBJ2-7; D perhaps matches TRBD2 (5 bases). Looked up from germline, CDR1 is GTSNPN and CDR2 is SVGIG (reference sequence). Trimming took off 3 bases at V and 4 bases at J, with 19 bases between the two ends. The CDR3 extends over 15 amino acids. Here the CDR3 reads CAWSARVERTYEQYF. The CDR3 DNA reads TGTGCCTGGAGCGCCCGAGTGGAGCGGACGTACGAGCAGTACTTC.

The CDR3 reads CATAPREKPDTQYF. Written as DNA, the CDR3 is TGTGCCACCGCCCCCCGGGAGAAGCCAGATACGCAGTATTTT. The chain uses TRBV7-9 and TRBJ2-3; the D gene is possibly TRBD2 (6 bases). V lost 10 bases and J lost 4, with 18 bases in between. CDR1 and CDR2 from the germline V gene are SEHNR and FQNEAQ (reference sequence). This CDR3 is built from 14 residues.

The chain employs TRBV19 and TRBJ2-3, with D perhaps matching TRBD2 (6 bases). V shed 6 bases and J shed 2 bases, with 27 bases lying between them. The CDR3 has 19 amino acids. The germline CDR1 and CDR2 sequences are LNHDA and SQIVND (reference sequence). CDR3 residues: CASSPEGGGPGWPTDTQYF. CDR3 sequence (DNA): TGTGCCAGTAGCCCTGAAGGTGGAGGGCCAGGCTGGCCCACAGATACGCAGTATTTT.

The CDR3 sequence is CASSYSDINTQYF. In DNA form, the CDR3 reads TGTGCCAGCAGCTATAGCGATATTAATACGCAGTATTTT. V usage is TRBV7-2 and J usage is TRBJ2-3, with a possible D match to TRBD2 (5 bases). The CDR3 consists of 13 residues. Germline V CDR1 and CDR2: SGHTA, FQGNSA. V lost 4 bases and J lost 7, with 12 bases in between.

The chain links TRBV19 to TRBJ2-1, with 9 bases identical to TRBD2. The germline gives CDR1 LNHDA, CDR2 SQIVND (reference sequence). CDR3 length: 17 residues. V shed 5 bases and J 4 bases; nucleotides not matched to a gene: 12. The CDR3: CASSFPWREGLYNEQFF. The CDR3 DNA follows: TGTGCCAGTAGTTTTCCCTGGCGGGAGGGCCTATACAATGAGCAGTTCTTC.